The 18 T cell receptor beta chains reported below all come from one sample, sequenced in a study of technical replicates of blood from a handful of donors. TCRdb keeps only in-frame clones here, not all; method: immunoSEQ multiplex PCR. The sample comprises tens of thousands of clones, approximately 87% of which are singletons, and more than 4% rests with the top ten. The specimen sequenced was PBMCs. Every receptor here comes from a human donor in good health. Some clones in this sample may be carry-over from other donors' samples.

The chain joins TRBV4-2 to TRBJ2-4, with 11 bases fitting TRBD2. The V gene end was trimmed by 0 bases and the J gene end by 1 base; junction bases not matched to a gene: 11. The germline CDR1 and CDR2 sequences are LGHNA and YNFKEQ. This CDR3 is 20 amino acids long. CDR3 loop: CASSQERNSGRAGAKNIQYF. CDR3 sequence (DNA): TGTGCCAGCAGCCAAGAAAGAAATAGCGGGAGGGCCGGGGCCAAAAACATTCAGTACTTC.

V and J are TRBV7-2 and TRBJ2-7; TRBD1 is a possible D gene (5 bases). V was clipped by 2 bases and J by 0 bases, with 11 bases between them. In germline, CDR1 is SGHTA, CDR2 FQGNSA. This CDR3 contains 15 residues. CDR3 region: CASSLMQGSSYEQYF. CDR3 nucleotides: TGTGCCAGCAGCTTAATGCAGGGAAGCTCCTACGAGCAGTACTTC.

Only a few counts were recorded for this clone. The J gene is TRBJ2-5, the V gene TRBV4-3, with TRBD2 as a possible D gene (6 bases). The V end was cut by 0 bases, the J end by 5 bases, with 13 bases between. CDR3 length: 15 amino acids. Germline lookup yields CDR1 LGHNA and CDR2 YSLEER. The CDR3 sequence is CASSQDGEGRETQYF. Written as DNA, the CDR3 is TGCGCCAGCAGCCAAGATGGCGAGGGGAGGGAGACCCAGTACTTC.

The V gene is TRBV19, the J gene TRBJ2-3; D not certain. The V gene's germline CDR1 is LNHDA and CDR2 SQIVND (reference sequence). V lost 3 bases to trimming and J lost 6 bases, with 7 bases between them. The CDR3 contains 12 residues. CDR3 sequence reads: CASSIIGDTQYF. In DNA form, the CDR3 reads TGTGCCAGTAGTATTATCGGGGATACGCAGTATTTT.

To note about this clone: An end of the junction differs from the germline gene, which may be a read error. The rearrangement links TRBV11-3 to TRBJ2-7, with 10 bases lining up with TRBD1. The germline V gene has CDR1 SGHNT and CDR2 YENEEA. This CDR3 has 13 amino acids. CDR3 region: CASSYGQGGASHF. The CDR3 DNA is TGTGCCAGCAGCTACGGACAGGGGGGAGCTAGCCACTTC.

As DNA, the CDR3 is TGTGCCAGCAGTGAATGGGTAGCGGGAGACTACAATGAGCAGTTCTTC. Translating gives CASSEWVAGDYNEQFF. The chain couples TRBV6-1 to TRBJ2-1; 9 nucleotides align to TRBD2. With 2 bases clipped from V and 3 bases from J, the junction kept 5 bases outside the gene matches. Per germline, CDR1 MNHNS and CDR2 SASEGT. This CDR3 comprises 16 residues.

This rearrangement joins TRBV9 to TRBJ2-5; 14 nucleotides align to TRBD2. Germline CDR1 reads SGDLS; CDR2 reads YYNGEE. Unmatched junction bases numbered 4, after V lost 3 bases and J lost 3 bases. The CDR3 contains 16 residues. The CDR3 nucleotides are TGTGCCAGCAGCGCAGGGACTAGCGGGAGAAAAGAGACCCAGTACTTC. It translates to CASSAGTSGRKETQYF.

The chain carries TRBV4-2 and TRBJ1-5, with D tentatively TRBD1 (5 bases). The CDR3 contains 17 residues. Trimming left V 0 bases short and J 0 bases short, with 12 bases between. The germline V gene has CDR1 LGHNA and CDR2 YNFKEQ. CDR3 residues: CASSQEGGKGSNQPQHF. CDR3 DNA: TGTGCCAGCAGCCAAGAGGGGGGGAAGGGTAGCAATCAGCCCCAGCATTTT.

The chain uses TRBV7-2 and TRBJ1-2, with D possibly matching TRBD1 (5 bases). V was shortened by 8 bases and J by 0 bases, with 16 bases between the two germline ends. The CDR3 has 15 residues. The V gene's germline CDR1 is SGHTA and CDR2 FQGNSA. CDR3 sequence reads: CASGQGNRANYGYTF. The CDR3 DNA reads TGTGCCAGCGGTCAGGGAAACAGAGCTAACTATGGCTACACCTTC.

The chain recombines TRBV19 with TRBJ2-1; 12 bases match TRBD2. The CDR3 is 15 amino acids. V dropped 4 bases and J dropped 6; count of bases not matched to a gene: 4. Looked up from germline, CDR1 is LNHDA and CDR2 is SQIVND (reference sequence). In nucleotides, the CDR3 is TGTGCCAGTAGTACCGCTAGCGGGAGGGCCAATGAGCAGTTCTTC. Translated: CASSTASGRANEQFF.

CDR3 in amino acids: CASSLNRGYGYTF. The CDR3 nucleotides are TGTGCCAGCAGCCTAAACCGGGGCTATGGCTACACCTTC. The chain recombines TRBV5-4 with TRBJ1-2; D not resolved. V was cut by 4 bases and J by 4 bases, with 11 bases left in between. The CDR3 contains 13 residues. Looked up from germline, CDR1 is SGHNT and CDR2 is YYREEE (reference sequence).

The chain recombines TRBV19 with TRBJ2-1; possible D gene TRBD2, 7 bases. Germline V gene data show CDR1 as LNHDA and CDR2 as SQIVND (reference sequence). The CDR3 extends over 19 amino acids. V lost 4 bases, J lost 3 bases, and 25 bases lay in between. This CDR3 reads CASSRRGNTGSPGYNEQFF. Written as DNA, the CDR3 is TGTGCCAGTAGTAGGCGGGGGAACACAGGGTCCCCCGGCTACAATGAGCAGTTCTTC.

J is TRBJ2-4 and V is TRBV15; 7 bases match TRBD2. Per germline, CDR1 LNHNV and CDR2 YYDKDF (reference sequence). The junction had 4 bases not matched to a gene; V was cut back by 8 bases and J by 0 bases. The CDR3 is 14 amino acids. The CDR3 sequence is CATGGGIAKNIQYF. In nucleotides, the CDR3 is TGTGCCACCGGGGGGGGAATAGCCAAAAACATTCAGTACTTC.

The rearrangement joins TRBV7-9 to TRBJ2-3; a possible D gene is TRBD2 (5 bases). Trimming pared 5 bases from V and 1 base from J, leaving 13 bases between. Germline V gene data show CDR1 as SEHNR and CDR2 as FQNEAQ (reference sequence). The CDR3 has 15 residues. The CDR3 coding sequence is TGTGCCAGCAGCAAGACTATAACTCGCACAGATACGCAGTATTTT. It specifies CASSKTITRTDTQYF.

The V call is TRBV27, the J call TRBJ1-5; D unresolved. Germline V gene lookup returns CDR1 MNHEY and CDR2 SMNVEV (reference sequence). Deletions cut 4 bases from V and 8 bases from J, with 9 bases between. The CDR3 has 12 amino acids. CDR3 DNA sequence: TGTGCCAGCAGTTGGATAGGAGAGCCCCAGCATTTT. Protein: CASSWIGEPQHF.

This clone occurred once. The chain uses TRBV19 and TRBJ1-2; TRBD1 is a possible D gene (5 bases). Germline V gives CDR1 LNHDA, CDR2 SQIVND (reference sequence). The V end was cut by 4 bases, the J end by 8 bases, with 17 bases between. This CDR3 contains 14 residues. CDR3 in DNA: TGTGCCAGTAGTAGCCTTCAGGGAGGTGACGGCTACACCTTC. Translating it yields CASSSLQGGDGYTF.

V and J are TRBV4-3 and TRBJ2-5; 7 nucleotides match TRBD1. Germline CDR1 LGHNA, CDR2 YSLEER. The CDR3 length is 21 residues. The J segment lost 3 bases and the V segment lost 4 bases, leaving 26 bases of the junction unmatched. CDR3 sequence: CASSLRLRQGMQGTGEETQYF. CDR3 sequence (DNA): TGCGCCAGCAGCCTTCGTCTACGACAGGGTATGCAAGGTACGGGTGAAGAGACCCAGTACTTC.

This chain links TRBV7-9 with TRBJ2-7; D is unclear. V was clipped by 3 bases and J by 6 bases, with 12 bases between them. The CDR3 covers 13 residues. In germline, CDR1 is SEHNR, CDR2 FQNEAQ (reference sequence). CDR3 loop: CASSFQASSEQYF. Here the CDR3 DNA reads TGTGCCAGCAGCTTCCAGGCGAGCAGCGAGCAGTACTTC.